What follows are 7 T cell receptor beta chains derived from one specimen sequenced in a study of control samples from healthy donors and cancer patients. The protocol was immunoSEQ multiplex PCR, while the TCRdb copy is restricted to in-frame clones and leaves out a portion. The table lists some 120,000 clones, 75% to 90% of them singletons. The material sequenced was PBMCs. The receptors originated from a woman aged 45-60 years with colorectal cancer.

This rearrangement joins TRBV10-3 to TRBJ1-3; unclear D gene. Trimming pared 7 bases from V and 2 bases from J, leaving 12 bases between. The V gene's germline CDR1 is ENHRY and CDR2 SYGVKD. The CDR3 loop spans 14 amino acids. As DNA, the CDR3 is TGTGCCATCACGCCACTCCTGACTGGAAACACCATATATTTT. Its protein product is CAITPLLTGNTIYF.

Comment on this clone: The same CDR3 can be traced to other DNA sequences in this sample. The gene calls are TRBV9 and TRBJ1-3; D remains unclear. This CDR3 has 15 amino acids. Between the trimmed V and J ends, which lost 2 bases and 2 bases, there was a span of 11 bases. Germline V gives CDR1 SGDLS, CDR2 YYNGEE. In DNA form, the CDR3 reads TGTGCCAGCAGCGTCAGAGTAGGGACTGGAAACACCATATATTTT. It is translated as CASSVRVGTGNTIYF.

The chain links TRBV20-1 to TRBJ1-1; no firm D call. Germline V lookup: CDR1 DFQATT, CDR2 SNEGSKA (reference sequence). The CDR3 totals 15 residues. V shed 3 bases and J shed 5 bases, with 19 bases lying between them. The CDR3 sequence: CSASAPRILGTEAFF. The CDR3 DNA reads as TGCAGTGCTAGTGCCCCGCGGATACTGGGGACTGAAGCTTTCTTT.

The chain combines TRBV18 with TRBJ2-7, with 8 nucleotides matching TRBD1. Trimming took 3 bases from V and 6 from J; bases not matched to a gene: 7. The germline CDR1 and CDR2 sequences are KGHSH and LQKENI. This CDR3 is 14 amino acids long. In DNA form, the CDR3 reads TGTGCCAGCTCACCGGACAGGGCATCTGTCGAGCAGTACTTC. Its translation is CASSPDRASVEQYF.

The chain joins TRBV28 to TRBJ1-1, with D possibly matching TRBD1 (6 bases). CDR3 size: 16 residues. Per the germline V gene, CDR1 is MDHEN and CDR2 is SYDVKM. V gave up 5 bases and J gave up 1 base, with 17 bases separating them. For the CDR3, the DNA is TGTGCCAGCAGTCCGCTATCACAGGGAACGAACACTGAAGCTTTCTTT. Translated, it gives CASSPLSQGTNTEAFF.

This chain connects TRBV2 to TRBJ2-3; weak D call: TRBD2 (5 bases). CDR1 is SNHLY, CDR2 FYNNEI, per germline. The CDR3 is 12 amino acids. Trimming pared 7 bases from V and 14 bases from J, leaving 19 bases between. CDR3 sequence (DNA): TGTGCCAGCAACCCTATAGCCCGGGGAACGTATTTT. It yields the protein CASNPIARGTYF. Looking up the rest from reference TRBV2 and TRBJ2-3 gives the full variable domain: EPEVTQTPSHQVTQMGQEVILRCVPISNHLYFYWYRQILGQKVEFLVSFYNNEISEKSEIFDDQFSVERPDGSNFTLKIRSTKLEDSAMYFCASNPIARGTYFGPGTRLTVL.

The chain links TRBV5-1 to TRBJ1-5; maybe TRBD1 (5 bases). The CDR3 length is 14 residues. The germline V gene has CDR1 SGHRS and CDR2 YFSETQ. V lost 1 base and J lost 3, with 8 bases in between. The CDR3 DNA is TGCGCCAGCAGCTTGACAGGACTCAATCAGCCCCAGCATTTT. It is translated as CASSLTGLNQPQHF.